This T cell receptor beta chain was recovered during a study of shared clonotypes between healthy human individuals (TCRdb year 2020). Broadly, across the study: The cohort included a few men and a couple of women between 18 and 49 years of age. Per donor, three plates each were used for CD4 naive and CD4 memory, two for CD8 naive, and one for CD8 memory. The study deeply sequenced blood TCR repertoires of several healthy adults to estimate repertoire size and the extent of clonotype sharing between individuals. Different laboratories and diverse techniques were used to prepare libraries and sequence TCR repertoires, to increase sequencing depth and limit assay-specific biases. Each donor's leukapheresis produced roughly between roughly 0.9 and 9 billion PBMCs.

For this chain, trimming is 6 bases at the V end and 0 bases at the J end, and the number of junction bases without a gene match is 8. Including cysteine and phenylalanine, the CDR3 has 15 amino acids. Kept here is only the CDR3 DNA, which spans 45 bases and is read in frame from base 1. From a lookup of the germline V gene, CDR1 and CDR2 are SQVTM and ANQGSEA. The research as a whole found: Sampling was restricted to blood, and TCR repertoires in tissue are likely to differ from TCR repertoires in blood. Compared with non-shared clonotypes, clonotypes shared by all four sorted-subset donors had higher generation probabilities. Incomplete sequencing was indicated by rarefaction of sorted-subset datasets, despite the large sequencing depth. Naive subsets generally had larger estimated clonotype richness than memory subsets did. Based on pairwise subsampling, the degree of clonotype sharing among donors was expected to be affected by sequencing depth. Sharing across several donors was observed for about 5% of naive CD4, 3% to 3.5% of naive CD8, over 2% of memory CD4, and about 0.38% of memory CD8 clonotypes. The genetic and exposure-history diversity represented was limited by the small number of donors.

Donors were healthy HIV-negative adults with no recently reported acute infections or vaccinations. Every donor was a Caucasian adult residing in Nashville, Tennessee, USA. CD4+ T cells were enriched by magnetic negative selection; naive cells were then positively selected on CD45RA, and the negative fraction formed the memory subset. After blood collection by leukapheresis, PBMCs were isolated using Ficoll-Histopaque density gradient centrifugation and then cryopreserved in the vapor phase of liquid nitrogen. Purity and quantity of every magnetically sorted T cell population were checked by analytical flow cytometry. From each sorted fraction, genomic DNA was isolated and quantified by UV absorbance on a Nanodrop 2000c. Using the deep immunoSEQ assay, multiplex PCR amplified TCR CDR3 regions from genomic DNA. For each cell subset, the extracted genomic DNA was distributed evenly across all wells of several immunoSEQ 96-well plates, and each plate served as one replicate. For sorted subsets, approximately 210 ng genomic DNA, equal to about 30,000 T cell genomes, was loaded into each replicate PCR. Purified libraries were measured with a Qubit 3.0 fluorometer, size-checked on a Bioanalyzer 2100, and measured again with the KAPA Library Quantification kit. Every immunoSEQ 96-well plate was sequenced on a dedicated single-read 150-cycle Illumina NextSeq 550 flow cell. In the authors' own workflow: The immunoSEQ output contained only junctional sequences without quality scores, so filtering could not match that applied to full-length reads. To assign V/J genes and CDR3, sequences were annotated using PyIR, a Python wrapper for IgBLAST v1.9, with IMGT germline references. Reads with weak V/J assignments (E-value above 1e-6), missing CDR3, stop codons, out-of-frame junctions, or ambiguous translated residues were removed. V3J clonotypes were defined as sequences sharing the same inferred V gene, J gene, and CDR3 amino acid sequence. The percentage overlap between two repertoires was calculated by dividing the number of shared unique clonotypes by the size of the smaller repertoire. Repertoire richness was assessed with RTK rarefaction, the Chao1 estimator, and Recon v2.1 estimates of unobserved clonotypes. Generation probabilities were computed with OLGA for all TCRbeta clonotypes obtained by the gDNA method from several donors. TCRdb took this table from immuneACCESS and kept in-frame rearrangements with V and J called. Such tables lack part of the clones; where checked against another copy, unresolved V genes explain under half of the gap, and the rest is unexplained. That table furnishes V, J and clone size, whereas the DNA furnished D and trimming. This sample comprises hundreds of thousands of clones, less than 80% of them detected only once. The ten largest clonotypes hold around 2% of the sample.

Details on this clone: Its cognate antigen has yet to be identified. The sample holds no much larger clone one base away, and base qualities are not on file.

Recombination joined TRBV29-1 with TRBJ2-1, with 7 central nucleotides matching TRBD2. Material: memory CD4+ T cells sorted from blood. This sample's cell subset or site label indicates: CD45RA-negative fraction. This TCR was recovered from a woman in her 30s in good health. Here is the DNA: TGCAGCGTCGATGATTCTAGCGGCTCCTACAATGAGCAGTTCTTC. Its protein reads: CSVDDSSGSYNEQFF.